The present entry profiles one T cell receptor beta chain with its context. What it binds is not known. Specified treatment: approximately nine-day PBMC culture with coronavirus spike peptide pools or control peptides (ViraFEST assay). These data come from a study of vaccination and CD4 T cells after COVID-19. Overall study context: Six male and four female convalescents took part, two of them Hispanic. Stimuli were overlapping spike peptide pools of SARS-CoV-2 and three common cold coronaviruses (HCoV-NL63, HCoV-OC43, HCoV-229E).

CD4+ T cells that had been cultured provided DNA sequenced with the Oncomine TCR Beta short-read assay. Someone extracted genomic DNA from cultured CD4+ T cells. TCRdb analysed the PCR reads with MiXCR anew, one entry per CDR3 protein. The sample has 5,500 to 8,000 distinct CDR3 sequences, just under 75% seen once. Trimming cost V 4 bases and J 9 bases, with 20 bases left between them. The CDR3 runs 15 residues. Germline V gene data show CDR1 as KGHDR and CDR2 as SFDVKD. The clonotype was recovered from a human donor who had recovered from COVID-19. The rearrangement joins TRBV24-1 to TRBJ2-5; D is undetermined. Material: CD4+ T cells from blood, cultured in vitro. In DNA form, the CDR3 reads TGTGCCACCAGTGACGTGGGCGCCCCAGAGAGACCCCAGTACTTC. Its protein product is CATSDVGAPERPQYF.